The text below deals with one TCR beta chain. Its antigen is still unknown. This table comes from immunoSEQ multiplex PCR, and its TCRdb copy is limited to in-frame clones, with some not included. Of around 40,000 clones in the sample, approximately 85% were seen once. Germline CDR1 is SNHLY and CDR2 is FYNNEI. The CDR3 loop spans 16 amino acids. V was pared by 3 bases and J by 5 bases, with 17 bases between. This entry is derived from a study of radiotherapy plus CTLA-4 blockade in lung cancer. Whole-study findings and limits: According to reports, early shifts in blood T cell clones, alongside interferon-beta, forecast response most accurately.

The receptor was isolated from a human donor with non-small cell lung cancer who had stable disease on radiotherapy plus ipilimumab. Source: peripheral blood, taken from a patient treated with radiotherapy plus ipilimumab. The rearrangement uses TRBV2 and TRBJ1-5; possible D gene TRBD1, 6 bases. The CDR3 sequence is CASSDTGGRLDQPQHF. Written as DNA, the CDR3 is TGTGCCAGCAGTGATACGGGGGGGCGCTTGGATCAGCCCCAGCATTTT.